A selection of T cell receptor beta chains follows, all from one sample in a study of T cell responses to AZD1222 COVID-19 vaccine. Assay used: immunoSEQ multiplex PCR; TCRdb lists only in-frame clones, some missing. The profile shows about 150,000 clones, 80% to 90% of them singletons. The sequencing here drew on peripheral blood, taken after recovery from COVID-19. Receptors were obtained from an adult who had recovered from COVID-19. Both conserved end residues are part of each CDR3. A D gene is named only where the DNA matches it firmly.

>TRBV9|-|13
CATRAGGGYGYTF
>TRBV4-3|-|15
CASSLGVGDQETQYF
>TRBV19|TRBD1|15
CASTPGQGRWIGAFF
>TRBV6-4|TRBD2|17
CASSDFELAGATYEQYF
>TRBV18|TRBD1|15
CASSPLGQGSTEAFF
>TRBV11-1|-|12
CASSPDIGPLHF
>TRBV4-3|-|13
CASSQEGADTQYF
>TRBV5-5|TRBD1|13
CASRKDRGDGYTF
>TRBV21-1|-|17
CARPLKSSWYPGQPQHF
>TRBV28|-|15
CASSEAGGSNQPQHF
>TRBV10-1|-|12
CASSLTSYEQYF
>TRBV9|-|13
CASSVGIRETQYF
>TRBV2|-|14
CASSEQGTGGELFF
>TRBV6-2/TRBV6-3|-|14
CASSSYREAEKLFF
>TRBV5-6|TRBD2|15
CASSRGLAEQETQYF
>TRBV29-1|-|12
CSGTWGGNEQFF
>TRBV28|TRBD2|14
CASGNSGTTYEQYF
>TRBV27|-|12
CASSWIPGELFF
>TRBV29-1|-|14
CSAAGQLFRETQYF
>TRBV6-5|-|14
CASTLGASANIQYF
>TRBV7-8|TRBD1|17
CASIPKITGENTGELFF
>TRBV6-2/TRBV6-3|-|14
CASSYTRPPYEQYF
>TRBV9|TRBD1|17
CASSVGGIGTDSETQYF
>TRBV19|-|15
CASTLGGSSYNEQFF
>TRBV10-1|TRBD1|14
CASSNRDRGYEQYF
>TRBV28|TRBD2|16
CASSLSGGSAKNIQYF
>TRBV19|TRBD1|18
CASSPPMWAGGNNSPLHF
>TRBV5-1|-|14
CASRLTVAADIQYF
>TRBV7-9|TRBD1|14
CASRGTGGTDTQYF
>TRBV7-2|TRBD2|15
CASSFSGMSTDTQYF
>TRBV28|-|13
CASSLLGPMEQYF
>TRBV5-6|-|15
CASSLVPMGQETQYF
>TRBV6-5|TRBD2|15
CASWDSGSGINEQFF
>TRBV9|-|15
CASRVGAVSTGELFF
>TRBV6-5|TRBD2|15
CASARKASGGNEQFF
>TRBV7-2|-|13
CASSLEPPYEQYF
>TRBV27|TRBD2|16
CASSLSKLAGKTEQFF